This TCR beta chain was captured in a study of T cell responses to AZD1222 COVID-19 vaccine. The method was immunoSEQ multiplex PCR; TCRdb's version includes in-frame clones alone and lacks a portion of them. The sample has 180,000 or so clones, approximately 95% seen once. The CDR3 consists of 15 residues. The germline CDR1 and CDR2 sequences are LNHDA and SQIVND (reference sequence). The germline V and J ends were trimmed by 5 bases and 0 bases, with 11 bases remaining between them. The clonotype originates from an adult who received the MenACWY meningococcal vaccine as a control. The sequences come from peripheral blood, collected 28 days after the second dose of the MenACWY control vaccine. The chain links TRBV19 to TRBJ1-3; weak D call: TRBD1 (5 bases). The CDR3 region is CASSADTSSGNTIYF. Written as DNA, the CDR3 is TGTGCCAGTAGTGCGGACACCAGCTCTGGAAACACCATATATTTT.